One and the same sample provided the 10 T cell receptor beta chains below, sequenced in a study of blood T cell repertoires in COVID-19 (dated by TCRdb to the early 2020s). Library preparation used the immunoSEQ multiplex PCR assay. TCRdb provides this immuneACCESS table in a form limited to in-frame rearrangements. Some clones are lacking; in checked studies, under half of them reflect an unresolved V gene, and why the rest are absent is not known. A total of about 240,000 clones appear in this sample, roughly four fifths of them only once. The biggest ten clones account for under 15% of the sample. Input material: peripheral blood. The receptors were sampled from a woman aged 60-75 years with active or convalescent COVID-19.

This chain links TRBV19 with TRBJ2-5; D may be TRBD2 (7 bases). Per germline, CDR1 LNHDA and CDR2 SQIVND (reference sequence). The V and J ends lost 9 bases and 4 bases respectively, with 21 bases between them. The CDR3 is 15 amino acids. This chain's CDR3 is CASAGRGGPRETQYF. The CDR3 coding sequence is TGTGCCAGCGCGGGGAGGGGGGGGCCCCGAGAGACCCAGTACTTC.

This chain joins TRBV7-9 and TRBJ2-5; 10 nucleotides agree with TRBD1. In germline, CDR1 is SEHNR, CDR2 FQNEAQ (reference sequence). J gave up 2 bases and V 5 bases, and 5 bases lay outside the gene matches. The CDR3 extends over 15 amino acids. The CDR3 DNA is TGTGCCAGCAGCACAGGGACAGGGGCACAAGAGACCCAGTACTTC. It yields the protein CASSTGTGAQETQYF. Full variable domain (outside the CDR3, taken from reference TRBV7-9 and TRBJ2-5): DTGVSQNPRHKITKRGQNVTFRCDPISEHNRLYWYRQTLGQGPEFLTYFQNEAQLEKSRLLSDRFSAERPKGSFSTLEIQRTEQGDSAMYLCASSTGTGAQETQYFGPGTRLLVL.

The chain joins TRBV7-2 to TRBJ2-5; TRBD2 agrees at 10 bases. V gave up 1 base and J gave up 5 bases; unmatched junction bases: 4. CDR1 and CDR2 (germline): SGHTA, FQGNSA. CDR3 length equals 15 residues. The CDR3 nucleotides are TGTGCCAGCAGCTTAGTAAGCGGGGGGGCGGAGACCCAGTACTTC. Its protein product is CASSLVSGGAETQYF.

The rearrangement uses TRBV7-6 and TRBJ2-2; 12 bases line up with TRBD2. CDR3 length equals 19 residues. Germline loops: CDR1 SGHVS, CDR2 FNYEAQ. V gave up 4 bases and J gave up 2 bases; unmatched junction bases: 11. DNA of the CDR3: TGTGCCAGCAGCTCTCCCCCGCTAGCGGGGGGGCGTAACACCGGGGAGCTGTTTTTT. Residues: CASSSPPLAGGRNTGELFF.

The rearrangement joins TRBV29-1 to TRBJ2-3; 7 bases match TRBD1. V shed 6 bases and J 2 bases; nucleotides not matched to a gene: 8. The CDR3 is made up of 14 amino acids. Per the germline V gene, CDR1 is SQVTM and CDR2 is ANQGSEA. CDR3 in DNA: TGCAGCGTAGGGACAGAAGGATCCACAGATACGCAGTATTTT. Encoded protein: CSVGTEGSTDTQYF.

The chain has TRBV10-2 and TRBJ1-1, with TRBD1 matching 10 bases. J lost 1 base, V lost 6 bases, and 5 bases had no gene match. Germline CDR1 is WSHSY and CDR2 is SAAADI. The CDR3 spans 15 residues. In DNA form, the CDR3 reads TGCGCCAGCAGGCCCGGGACAGGGGAGAACACTGAAGCTTTCTTT. This codes for CASRPGTGENTEAFF.

The rearrangement uses TRBV9 and TRBJ2-1; 7 bases align to TRBD2. The CDR3 extends over 15 amino acids. The germline V gene encodes CDR1 SGDLS and CDR2 YYNGEE. V lost 0 bases, J lost 3 bases, and 3 bases stayed unmatched. The CDR3 loop is CASSVGLAVYNEQFF. As DNA, the CDR3 is TGTGCCAGCAGCGTAGGTCTAGCGGTCTACAATGAGCAGTTCTTC.

For this clone: An end of the junction differs from the germline gene, which may be a read error. V and J are TRBV23-1 and TRBJ2-4; tentatively, D is TRBD2 (5 bases). TRBV23-1 is assigned to the ORF class and has an uncertain function. The CDR3 loop spans 10 amino acids. The CDR3 is CASSPSGVVF. CDR3 DNA sequence: TGCGCCAGCAGTCCCTCCGGGGTGGTCTTC.

The V call is TRBV6-2 or TRBV6-3, the J call TRBJ2-7; weak D call: TRBD2 (6 bases). CDR3 length: 13 amino acids. Germline V gene data show CDR1 as MNHEY and CDR2 as SVGEGT. V was clipped by 5 bases and J by 4 bases, with 12 bases between them. As DNA, the CDR3 is TGTGCCAGCAGTCCCGGGACTTTGTACGAGCAGTACTTC. Its protein product is CASSPGTLYEQYF.

The genes are TRBV5-1 and TRBJ1-1; D is perhaps TRBD1 (5 bases). The CDR3 is made up of 14 amino acids. V shed 3 bases and J shed 5 bases, with 14 bases lying between them. Germline V lookup: CDR1 SGHRS, CDR2 YFSETQ. The CDR3 DNA sequence: TGCGCCAGCAGCTCTAGTCAGGGTAGGACTGAAGCTTTCTTT. Protein sequence: CASSSSQGRTEAFF.